This entry lists 20 T cell receptor beta chains sequenced from one sample in a study of T-cell memory formation after mild COVID-19. A single record per CDR3 protein comes from TCRdb applying MiXCR to the 5' RACE reads. Seen here are roughly 400,000 distinct CDR3 sequences, around 24% observed once, and the top ten hold around 9%. Sequencing was performed on PBMCs or a T cell subset sorted from them (not recorded which). These receptors all stem from an adult woman who had mild COVID-19 (a few samples of this study predate the infection). Cell type and time point are not known.

This clonotype came up a few times. The rearrangement uses TRBV7-9 and TRBJ1-3; D remains unclear. The germline V gene encodes CDR1 SEHNR and CDR2 FQNEAQ (reference sequence). The CDR3 contains 14 residues. V was pared by 4 bases and J by 5 bases, with 12 bases between. The CDR3: CASSSRDPRNTIYF. For the CDR3, the DNA is TGTGCCAGCAGCTCCCGGGATCCTCGAAACACCATATATTTT.

The genes are TRBV20-1 and TRBJ2-1; the match to TRBD1 covers 10 bases. Trimming took 5 bases from V and 7 from J; bases not matched to a gene: 11. The CDR3 length is 15 residues. Germline assignment: CDR1 DFQATT and CDR2 SNEGSKA (reference sequence). The CDR3 nucleotides are TGCAGTGCTGCCCAACCGGGACAGGGGAGGAATGAGCAGTTCTTC. Its translation is CSAAQPGQGRNEQFF.

The chain is built from TRBV6-5 and TRBJ2-1; 10 nucleotides agree with TRBD1. Per germline, CDR1 MNHEY and CDR2 SVGAGI. Losses at the gene ends were 2 bases for V and 13 bases for J; bases not matched to a gene: 5. The CDR3 has 13 residues. The CDR3 nucleotides read TGTGCCAGCAGTTACGTGGGACAGGGGCCTCAGTTCTTC. Protein product: CASSYVGQGPQFF.

This clonotype has just a few counts. The V gene is TRBV7-2, the J gene TRBJ2-1; D may be TRBD2 (5 bases). CDR3 size: 12 residues. Germline V gene lookup returns CDR1 SGHTA and CDR2 FQGNSA. Trimming took 2 bases from V and 9 from J, leaving 8 bases between them. The CDR3, as DNA: TGTGCCAGCAGCTTACGGGGTGGTGAGCAGTTCTTC. Translated: CASSLRGGEQFF.

This clonotype was counted ten times or more. The chain links TRBV7-2 to TRBJ2-1; 9 nucleotides align to TRBD2. CDR3 length: 15 amino acids. Germline CDR1 SGHTA, CDR2 FQGNSA. The V gene end was trimmed by 5 bases and the J gene end by 9 bases; junction bases not matched to a gene: 11. CDR3: CASSRRAGGPPEQFF. Written as DNA, the CDR3 is TGTGCCAGCAGCCGTCGGGCGGGAGGGCCTCCTGAGCAGTTCTTC.

The chain carries TRBV7-2 and TRBJ2-3; D is unresolved. Trimming cost V 10 bases and J 2 bases, with 16 bases left between them. This CDR3 has 14 residues. Germline V gives CDR1 SGHTA, CDR2 FQGNSA. CDR3 sequence (DNA): TGTGCCACCCCAATGGGCATTAACACAGATACGCAGTATTTT. Translating it yields CATPMGINTDTQYF.

This clonotype was counted between two and nine times. J is TRBJ1-4 and V is TRBV7-8; no reliable D call. In germline, CDR1 is SGHVS, CDR2 FQNEAQ. Trimming left V 2 bases short and J 3 bases short, with 10 bases between. The CDR3 is made up of 15 amino acids. The CDR3 region is CASSLWVSSNEKLFF. CDR3 sequence (DNA): TGTGCCAGCAGCTTATGGGTCAGCTCTAATGAAAAACTGTTTTTT.

CDR3 loop: CASSRGWANEKLFF. In DNA form, the CDR3 reads TGTGCCAGCAGCAGAGGGTGGGCTAATGAAAAACTGTTTTTT. This chain links TRBV7-9 with TRBJ1-4; D not certain. Deletions cut 5 bases from V and 3 bases from J, with 10 bases between. The CDR3 contains 14 residues. The V gene's germline CDR1 is SEHNR and CDR2 FQNEAQ (reference sequence).

The chain recombines TRBV24-1 with TRBJ2-5, with D unclear. The CDR3 extends over 13 amino acids. Germline V CDR1 and CDR2: KGHDR, SFDVKD. V gave up 3 bases and J gave up 5 bases, with 9 bases separating them. The CDR3 coding sequence is TGTGCCACCAGTGATCATCTGGCGGAGACCCAGTACTTC. The encoded protein is CATSDHLAETQYF.

The chain employs TRBV4-1 and TRBJ2-1; unclear D gene. Trimming removed 4 bases from V and 8 bases from J, with 6 bases in between. Germline lookup yields CDR1 MGHRA and CDR2 YSYEKL. This CDR3 is built from 11 residues. The CDR3 bases are TGCGCCAGCAGCCTTTTCCATGAGCAGTTCTTC. Translating it yields CASSLFHEQFF.

This clonotype was seen a handful of times. The rearrangement joins TRBV5-1 to TRBJ2-7; D assignment may be TRBD1 or TRBD2 (5 bases each). Looked up from germline, CDR1 is SGHRS and CDR2 is YFSETQ. With 0 bases removed from V and 2 bases from J, the gap between germline ends came to 9 bases. CDR3 length: 14 amino acids. The CDR3 loop reads CASSLGGAPYEQYF. The CDR3 DNA sequence: TGCGCCAGCAGCTTGGGAGGGGCGCCCTACGAGCAGTACTTC.

The chain carries TRBV3-1 and TRBJ1-2; weak D call: TRBD1 (5 bases). The V gene lost 4 bases and the J gene lost 1 base, with 13 bases spanning the gap. The CDR3 loop spans 15 amino acids. Germline CDR1 reads LGHDT; CDR2 reads YNNKEL (reference sequence). The CDR3: CASSPRGQGNYGYTF. CDR3 DNA sequence: TGTGCCAGCAGCCCCCGGGGCCAGGGTAACTATGGCTACACCTTC.

This clonotype was counted only a few times. The rearrangement joins TRBV4-2 to TRBJ2-1; D might be TRBD1 (5 bases). The CDR3 sequence is 16 residues long. Germline V gene lookup returns CDR1 LGHNA and CDR2 YNFKEQ. V lost 1 base and J 2 bases, leaving 12 bases between the germline ends. The CDR3 here is CASSQGRQSPYNEQFF. The CDR3 nucleotides read TGTGCCAGCAGCCAAGGGCGACAGTCCCCCTACAATGAGCAGTTCTTC.

V usage is TRBV18 and J usage is TRBJ1-5; a weak D match, TRBD1 (6 bases). Germline V gene lookup returns CDR1 KGHSH and CDR2 LQKENI. CDR3 size: 15 residues. V lost 3 bases, J lost 5 bases, and 14 bases lay in between. CDR3 sequence: CASSPLGHTDQPQHF. The CDR3 DNA reads TGTGCCAGCTCACCGCTGGGACACACCGATCAGCCCCAGCATTTT.

This rearrangement joins TRBV18 to TRBJ1-4, with 7 bases aligning to TRBD1. J lost 3 bases, V lost 3 bases, and 4 bases had no gene match. CDR1 and CDR2 (germline): KGHSH, LQKENI. The CDR3 loop spans 15 amino acids. The CDR3 sequence: CASSPLQGSNEKLFF. The CDR3 DNA reads TGTGCCAGCTCACCTTTACAGGGGTCTAATGAAAAACTGTTTTTT.

The rearrangement links TRBV20-1 to TRBJ2-7, with 10 nucleotides matching TRBD1. The CDR3 totals 13 residues. Germline loops: CDR1 DFQATT, CDR2 SNEGSKA (reference sequence). V lost 5 bases to trimming and J lost 5 bases; unmatched junction nucleotides: 6. CDR3 nucleotides: TGCAGTGCTTACCGGGACAGGGGTAACGAGCAGTACTTC. The encoded protein is CSAYRDRGNEQYF.

V is TRBV7-9 and J is TRBJ1-1; TRBD1 is a possible D gene (6 bases). Trimming stripped 4 bases from V and 10 bases from J, with 13 bases between. In germline, CDR1 is SEHNR, CDR2 FQNEAQ (reference sequence). The length of the CDR3 is 12 residues. The CDR3 coding sequence is TGTGCCAGCAGCTACCCCAGGGGTACAGCTTTCTTT. This gives the protein CASSYPRGTAFF.

The chain combines TRBV15 with TRBJ2-2; perhaps TRBD1 as D (5 bases). This CDR3 is 16 amino acids long. CDR1 is LNHNV and CDR2 is YYDKDF in the germline V gene (reference sequence). The V and J ends lost 0 bases and 6 bases respectively, with 14 bases between them. The CDR3 loop reads CATSRDQPGKSGELFF. DNA for the CDR3: TGTGCCACCAGCAGAGATCAGCCAGGGAAGTCCGGGGAGCTGTTTTTT.

The V gene is TRBV19, the J gene TRBJ2-1; 12 bases line up with TRBD2. Germline-derived CDR1 and CDR2 are LNHDA and SQIVND (reference sequence). Trimming took 5 bases from V and 12 from J; bases not matched to a gene: 8. The CDR3 covers 14 residues. CDR3 sequence: CASSPLSSGGAQFF. DNA of the CDR3: TGTGCCAGTAGTCCCTTATCTAGCGGGGGGGCGCAGTTCTTC.

The V and J genes are TRBV24-1 and TRBJ2-2, with D hard to call. Trimming took off 5 bases at V and 5 bases at J, with 11 bases between the two ends. The CDR3 runs 14 residues. Germline V gene sequence: CDR1 KGHDR, CDR2 SFDVKD. CDR3 nucleotide sequence: TGTGCCACCAGTGTAGGGATCCCGACCGGGGAGCTGTTTTTT. Protein: CATSVGIPTGELFF.